The 29 T cell receptor beta chains presented below share a single source sample, sequenced in a study of blood T cells in healthy people across ages (dated by TCRdb to between 2014 and 2017). To prepare the library, 5' RACE was applied. TCRdb shows the sequencer as Illumina HiSeq 2500. A second PCR of roughly 7 to 11 cycles was performed with a sample-barcoded 5' primer and a J-beta primer mix. Clones were called with MiXCR by TCRdb after fastp trimmed the public reads at Q25, and only in-frame beta chains were retained. Merged by CDR3 protein, the rows form single entries marked with the most common genes and DNA. This sample holds 700,000 or so distinct CDR3 sequences; 20% to 25% were observed only once. The ten largest clones represent under 25% of the sample. The sample comprised blood. The receptors here all came from a man between 65 and 85 years old in good health.

V is TRBV7-2 and J is TRBJ2-7, with 7 positions matching TRBD1. Trimming took 0 bases from V and 7 from J; bases not matched to a gene: 12. The CDR3 length is 16 residues. CDR1 and CDR2 from the germline V gene are SGHTA and FQGNSA. CDR3 DNA sequence: TGTGCCAGCAGCTTAGCATTGGGACAGACCGTTGTAGAGCAGTACTTC. Translated, it gives CASSLALGQTVVEQYF.

This clonotype was seen more than once but under ten times. The chain joins TRBV29-1 to TRBJ1-5; 7 bases map to TRBD1. The V and J ends lost 7 bases and 3 bases, in that order; junction bases with no gene match: 9. CDR1 and CDR2 from the germline V gene are SQVTM and ANQGSEA. This CDR3 spans 14 amino acids. The CDR3: CSAASTGFNQPQHF. The DNA of the CDR3 is TGCAGCGCTGCCTCGACAGGGTTCAATCAGCCCCAGCATTTT.

The chain couples TRBV20-1 to TRBJ2-3, with 8 bases matching TRBD2. The junction had 6 bases not matched to a gene; V was cut back by 5 bases and J by 2 bases. Germline loops: CDR1 DFQATT, CDR2 SNEGSKA (reference sequence). The CDR3 is 14 residues long. The CDR3 DNA follows: TGCAGTGCTCATGAGCGGGGGCCCACAGATACGCAGTATTTT. As protein: CSAHERGPTDTQYF.

The gene calls are TRBV7-6 and TRBJ2-5; 7 bases are a match to TRBD2. This CDR3 has 14 residues. Trimming took 2 bases from V and 5 from J; bases not matched to a gene: 5. The germline V gene has CDR1 SGHVS and CDR2 FNYEAQ. CDR3 protein: CASSLIQRGETQYF. For the CDR3, the DNA is TGTGCCAGCAGCTTAATCCAGCGGGGTGAGACCCAGTACTTC.

There are a few counts of this clonotype. The CDR3 region has the DNA TGTGCCAGCAGTACTCTAAACAGGGTATCTGGGGCCAACGTCCTGACTTTC. Its translation is CASSTLNRVSGANVLTF. The chain combines TRBV6-5 with TRBJ2-6, with D maybe TRBD1 (6 bases). The V and J ends lost 5 bases and 1 base respectively, with 15 bases between them. The CDR3 runs 17 residues. Germline V gene lookup returns CDR1 MNHEY and CDR2 SVGAGI.

V is TRBV7-9 and J is TRBJ2-4; perhaps D is TRBD1 or TRBD2 (5 bases each). The V gene lost 8 bases and the J gene lost 2 bases, with 10 bases spanning the gap. The CDR3 length is 13 residues. Germline CDR1 is SEHNR and CDR2 is FQNEAQ (reference sequence). DNA for the CDR3: TGTGCCAGCGAGGGGTTAACCAAAAACATTCAGTACTTC. It yields the protein CASEGLTKNIQYF. Full variable domain (missing parts from reference TRBV7-9 and TRBJ2-4): DTGVSQNPRHKITKRGQNVTFRCDPISEHNRLYWYRQTLGQGPEFLTYFQNEAQLEKSRLLSDRFSAERPKGSFSTLEIQRTEQGDSAMYLCASEGLTKNIQYFGAGTRLSVL.

The CDR3 sequence: CASTRGGATYNEQFF. In nucleotides, the CDR3 is TGTGCCAGCACCCGGGGGGGGGCCACTTACAATGAGCAGTTCTTC. This rearrangement joins TRBV12-3 or TRBV12-4 to TRBJ2-1; TRBD2 agrees at 8 bases. CDR3 length: 15 residues. V dropped 7 bases and J dropped 4; count of bases not matched to a gene: 9.

The rearrangement links TRBV7-9 to TRBJ2-7, with D perhaps TRBD2 (5 bases). The germline gives CDR1 SEHNR, CDR2 FQNEAQ (reference sequence). This CDR3 has 16 amino acids. Trimming cost V 3 bases and J 0 bases, with 15 bases left between them. This CDR3 reads CASSFPRVENSYEQYF. The DNA of the CDR3 is TGTGCCAGCAGCTTCCCGAGGGTGGAAAACTCCTACGAGCAGTACTTC.

This clonotype occurred a few times. The V call is TRBV4-1, the J call TRBJ2-7; D possibly corresponds to TRBD2 (6 bases). The V end lost 1 base, the J end lost 2 bases, and 18 bases lay between the germline ends. The CDR3 has 17 residues. Germline CDR1 MGHRA, CDR2 YSYEKL. The CDR3: CASSQASVAAGPYEQYV. CDR3 sequence (DNA): TGCGCCAGCAGCCAAGCGTCTGTAGCGGCGGGGCCCTACGAGCAGTACGTC.

The table lists this clonotype with a few counts. The chain couples TRBV20-1 to TRBJ1-1; D unclear. The CDR3 length is 12 residues. Trimming shortened V by 5 bases and J by 1 base, and 8 bases separated the two germline ends. Germline V gene sequence: CDR1 DFQATT, CDR2 SNEGSKA (reference sequence). The CDR3 sequence is CSAHQPNTEAFF. The CDR3 DNA reads as TGCAGTGCTCACCAACCGAACACTGAAGCTTTCTTT.

This clonotype was counted only a few times. V gene TRBV7-8 combines with J gene TRBJ2-5; 9 nucleotides align to TRBD2. V lost 4 bases and J lost 2; bases outside the gene matches: 11. Germline CDR1 reads SGHVS; CDR2 reads FQNEAQ. The CDR3 has 17 residues. The CDR3 reads CASSSDPAGGLQETQYF. In DNA, the CDR3 is TGTGCCAGCAGCTCGGACCCAGCGGGAGGTTTACAAGAGACCCAGTACTTC.

The chain carries TRBV20-1 and TRBJ1-3; 11 bases are shared with TRBD1. Germline trimming cut 3 bases from V and 4 bases from J; bases unmatched to any gene: 5. Germline assignment: CDR1 DFQATT and CDR2 SNEGSKA (reference sequence). The CDR3 is 15 amino acids. CDR3 amino acids: CSARAGQGVGNTIYF. The CDR3 nucleotides read TGCAGTGCTAGGGCGGGACAGGGGGTCGGAAACACCATATATTTT.

The genes are TRBV7-8 and TRBJ2-3; 12 positions agree with TRBD2. Trimming took 3 bases from V and 6 from J; bases not matched to a gene: 4. The CDR3 has 15 amino acids. Looked up from germline, CDR1 is SGHVS and CDR2 is FQNEAQ. CDR3 bases: TGTGCCAGCAGCTTGACTAGCGGGAGTTGGGATACGCAGTATTTT. It translates to CASSLTSGSWDTQYF.

J is TRBJ2-3 and V is TRBV24-1; 10 positions agree with TRBD2. There are 17 residues in the CDR3. Germline values: CDR1 KGHDR, CDR2 SFDVKD. Trimming cost V 5 bases and J 2 bases; bases outside gene matches: 9. The CDR3 DNA reads as TGTGCCACCAGTGCCCTAAGGACTAGCGGCCTCACAGATACGCAGTATTTT. Amino acid sequence: CATSALRTSGLTDTQYF.

This clonotype came up once. V gene TRBV29-1 combines with J gene TRBJ2-5, with D uncertain. Per the germline V gene, CDR1 is SQVTM and CDR2 is ANQGSEA. This CDR3 spans 12 amino acids. V gave up 5 bases and J gave up 3 bases, with 10 bases separating them. CDR3 sequence: CSVLRQEETQYF. CDR3 nucleotide sequence: TGCAGCGTTCTGCGACAAGAAGAGACCCAGTACTTC.

This clonotype appeared a few times. The chain couples TRBV29-1 to TRBJ1-2; 8 bases line up with TRBD1. The trim removed 7 bases at V and 4 bases at J, leaving 5 bases unmatched. The CDR3 has 12 residues. Germline CDR1 reads SQVTM; CDR2 reads ANQGSEA. DNA of the CDR3: TGCAGCGGCCAGGGGGCGAGCTATGGCTACACCTTC. Translating gives CSGQGASYGYTF.

This clonotype was found a few times. This chain links TRBV29-1 with TRBJ1-1; D uncertain. The CDR3 sequence is 13 residues long. The V end was cut by 7 bases, the J end by 1 base, with 13 bases between. The germline V gene has CDR1 SQVTM and CDR2 ANQGSEA. The CDR3 nucleotides are TGCAGCGCCCAAGTCGGCGGGAACACTGAAGCTTTCTTT. This codes for CSAQVGGNTEAFF.

This clonotype was observed at least ten times. J is TRBJ1-1 and V is TRBV13, with D tentatively TRBD1 (5 bases). V lost 3 bases and J 0 bases, leaving 11 bases between the germline ends. The germline V gene encodes CDR1 PRHDT and CDR2 FYEKMQ (reference sequence). The CDR3 contains 15 residues. The CDR3 DNA sequence: TGTGCCAGCAGCTTTCGTCCAGGGATGAACACTGAAGCTTTCTTT. Translated, it gives CASSFRPGMNTEAFF.

The chain joins TRBV12-3 or TRBV12-4 to TRBJ1-2; 8 positions match TRBD1. This CDR3 has 14 residues. The trim removed 6 bases at V and 7 bases at J, leaving 10 bases unmatched. CDR3 sequence reads: CASRTPGQASGYTF. The CDR3 nucleotides read TGTGCCAGCAGGACGCCGGGACAGGCGAGTGGCTACACCTTC.

This clonotype showed up just a few times. The chain couples TRBV3-1 to TRBJ2-5; 11 bases fit TRBD1. The tail of the sequence fits TRBJ2-7 better, so the J call may be wrong. CDR3 length: 15 residues. Per germline, CDR1 LGHDT and CDR2 YNNKEL (reference sequence). CDR3 region: CASSFVGQGVYEQYF. The CDR3 nucleotides are TGTGCCAGCAGCTTCGTGGGACAGGGGGTATACGAGCAGTACTTC.

This clonotype was observed a few times. The chain is built from TRBV29-1 and TRBJ1-1, with TRBD1 matching over 9 bases. Per germline, CDR1 SQVTM and CDR2 ANQGSEA. V shed 5 bases and J 4 bases; nucleotides not matched to a gene: 5. The CDR3 runs to 13 residues. In nucleotides, the CDR3 is TGCAGCGTTCAAAAGACAGGGGGCACTGAAGCTTTCTTT. Translation: CSVQKTGGTEAFF.

This clonotype was detected a few times. The V call is TRBV5-1, the J call TRBJ1-4; a possible D gene is TRBD1 (5 bases). Germline loops: CDR1 SGHRS, CDR2 YFSETQ. V lost 4 bases and J lost 3, with 13 bases in between. This CDR3 has 15 amino acids. This CDR3 reads CASSGAGASNEKLFF. For the CDR3, the DNA is TGCGCCAGCAGCGGAGCCGGGGCCTCTAATGAAAAACTGTTTTTT.

The chain's CDR3 is CASSPPRDGYGYTF. CDR3 sequence (DNA): TGTGCCAGCAGCCCTCCTCGCGACGGCTATGGCTACACCTTC. The chain is built from TRBV5-6 and TRBJ1-2; D ambiguous. Germline V gene data show CDR1 as SGHDT and CDR2 as YYEEEE. The CDR3 consists of 14 residues. The germline V and J ends were trimmed by 4 bases and 4 bases, with 14 bases remaining between them.

The CDR3 region is CAISGGPVYGYTF. The CDR3 DNA follows: TGTGCCATCTCGGGGGGGCCGGTCTATGGCTACACCTTC. This chain links TRBV24-1 with TRBJ1-2; weak D call: TRBD1 (6 bases). This CDR3 is built from 13 residues. Germline V gene sequence: CDR1 KGHDR, CDR2 SFDVKD. Trimming shortened V by 11 bases and J by 4 bases, and 16 bases separated the two germline ends.

In its sample, this clonotype was seen a few times. The chain couples TRBV20-1 to TRBJ2-5, with 15 positions matching TRBD2. The J call may be faulty, since TRBJ2-1 better matches the DNA end. Germline-derived CDR1 and CDR2 are DFQATT and SNEGSKA (reference sequence). The CDR3 is 15 amino acids. The CDR3 DNA reads TGCAGTGCTAGATCCGGGACTAGCGGGGGGAATGAGCAGTTCTTC. Protein product: CSARSGTSGGNEQFF.

Only a few counts were recorded for this clonotype. J is TRBJ1-4 and V is TRBV11-2; 9 bases fit TRBD1. The CDR3 is made up of 14 amino acids. Germline V CDR1 and CDR2: SGHAT, FQNNGV. The V and J ends lost 5 bases and 8 bases, in that order; junction bases with no gene match: 6. CDR3 nucleotide sequence: TGTGCCAGCAGCCGGGACAGGGCAGGGGAAAAACTGTTTTTT. Translated, it gives CASSRDRAGEKLFF.

This clonotype was recorded many times. The chain has TRBV27 and TRBJ2-3; D ambiguous. This CDR3 has 13 amino acids. The germline V gene encodes CDR1 MNHEY and CDR2 SMNVEV (reference sequence). V lost 5 bases and J 4 bases, leaving 10 bases between the germline ends. The DNA of the CDR3 is TGTGCCAGCAGTCCTGGCGGCCCAGATACGCAGTATTTT. Translation gives CASSPGGPDTQYF.

The sample holds a few counts of this clonotype. The chain carries TRBV29-1 and TRBJ1-2, with a possible D match to TRBD1 (5 bases). This CDR3 has 14 residues. The germline V gene has CDR1 SQVTM and CDR2 ANQGSEA. Trimming pared 5 bases from V and 7 bases from J, leaving 20 bases between. The CDR3 bases are TGCAGCGTTCCCTCCCCGGGCCTGGGGCCTGGCTACACCTTC. Amino acid sequence: CSVPSPGLGPGYTF.

This clonotype appeared a few times. This chain connects TRBV20-1 to TRBJ1-1; the D gene is possibly TRBD1 (5 bases). Per the germline V gene, CDR1 is DFQATT and CDR2 is SNEGSKA (reference sequence). The ends were cut back, 7 bases at V and 1 base at J, with 10 bases in the middle. This CDR3 is 12 amino acids long. The CDR3 spells CSGSGQNTEAFF. The CDR3 DNA follows: TGCAGTGGTTCGGGGCAGAACACTGAAGCTTTCTTT.